This T cell receptor (beta chain) is from a study of cytomegalovirus exposure and HLA in healthy donors. It was with 60 Vbeta and 13 Jbeta primers that the PCR ran. This table comes from immunoSEQ multiplex PCR, and its TCRdb copy is limited to in-frame clones, with some not included. The table records approximately 160,000 clones, roughly four fifths of them present only once. Trimming shortened V by 1 base and J by 7 bases, and 13 bases separated the two germline ends. The CDR3 has 14 residues. Germline V lookup: CDR1 SNHLY, CDR2 FYNNEI. A word on this clone: The antigen is unknown.

Whole-study results and caveats: The authors considered a cluster of highly shared sequence variants likely to be a sequencing artifact. Presence/absence comparisons presumed near-even sequencing depth among donors. Later analysis identified several of the most significant clusters that appeared linked to common viral pathogens.

The rearrangement joins TRBV2 to TRBJ1-2; D gene uncertain. Sample: PBMCs. This clonotype was obtained from a woman between 45 and 65 years old in good health and CMV-seropositive. The CDR3 DNA reads as TGTGCCAGCAGTGAAGGGCAAGTGGCCCTTGGCTACACCTTC. This encodes CASSEGQVALGYTF.